This entry features one T cell receptor (beta chain) sequence. Its antigen remains unidentified. The sample is drawn from a study of T cell responses to AZD1222 COVID-19 vaccine. Study details: Second-dose intervals near 4 or 12 weeks were combined.

Sequencing was performed with immunoSEQ multiplex PCR; in TCRdb, only in-frame clones are kept and a portion is missing. The sample holds 65,000 to 80,000 clones; 75% to 90% are singletons and the top ten take roughly 24%. Overall study results and limits: A rise in Spike-specific TCR breadth and depth followed two AZD1222 doses. The donors showed a predominance of white British ancestry and of females, with possible underestimation of clonal diversity. The peak T cell response came first, and repertoires were sampled only after it.

Trimming took 6 bases from V and 2 from J; bases not matched to a gene: 3. Germline loops: CDR1 MNHEY, CDR2 SVGAGI. The CDR3 has 13 residues. The receptor's source is an adult in good health. The chain has TRBV6-5 and TRBJ1-1; 7 bases map to TRBD1. The specimen comprised peripheral blood, sampled on day 0 of AZD1222 vaccination. The DNA of the CDR3 is TGTGCCAGCAGGAGGGACAGCAACACTGAAGCTTTCTTT. Residues: CASRRDSNTEAFF.